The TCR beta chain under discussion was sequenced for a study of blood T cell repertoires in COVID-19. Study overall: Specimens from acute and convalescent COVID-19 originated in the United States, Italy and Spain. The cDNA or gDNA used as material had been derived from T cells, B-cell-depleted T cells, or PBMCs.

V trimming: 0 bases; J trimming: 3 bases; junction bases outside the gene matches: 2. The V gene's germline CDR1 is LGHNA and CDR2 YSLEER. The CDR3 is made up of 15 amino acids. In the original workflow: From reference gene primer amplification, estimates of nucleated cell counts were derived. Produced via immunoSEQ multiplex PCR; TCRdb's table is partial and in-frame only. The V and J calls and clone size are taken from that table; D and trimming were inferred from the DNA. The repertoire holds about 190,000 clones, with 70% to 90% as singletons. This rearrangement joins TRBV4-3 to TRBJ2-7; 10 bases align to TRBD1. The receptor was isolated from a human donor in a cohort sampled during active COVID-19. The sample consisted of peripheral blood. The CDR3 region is CASSQERTGGYEQYF. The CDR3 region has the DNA TGCGCCAGCAGCCAAGAGCGGACAGGGGGCTACGAGCAGTACTTC.